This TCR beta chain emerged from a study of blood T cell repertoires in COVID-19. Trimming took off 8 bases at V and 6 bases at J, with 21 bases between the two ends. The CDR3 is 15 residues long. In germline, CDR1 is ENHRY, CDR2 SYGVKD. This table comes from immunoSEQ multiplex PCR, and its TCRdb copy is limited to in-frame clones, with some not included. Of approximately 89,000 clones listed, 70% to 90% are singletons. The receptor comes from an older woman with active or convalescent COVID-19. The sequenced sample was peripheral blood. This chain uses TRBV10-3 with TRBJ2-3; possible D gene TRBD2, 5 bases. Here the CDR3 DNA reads TGTGCCATCGCGGCTAGCCGGGTATTAGCGGATACGCAGTATTTT. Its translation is CAIAASRVLADTQYF.